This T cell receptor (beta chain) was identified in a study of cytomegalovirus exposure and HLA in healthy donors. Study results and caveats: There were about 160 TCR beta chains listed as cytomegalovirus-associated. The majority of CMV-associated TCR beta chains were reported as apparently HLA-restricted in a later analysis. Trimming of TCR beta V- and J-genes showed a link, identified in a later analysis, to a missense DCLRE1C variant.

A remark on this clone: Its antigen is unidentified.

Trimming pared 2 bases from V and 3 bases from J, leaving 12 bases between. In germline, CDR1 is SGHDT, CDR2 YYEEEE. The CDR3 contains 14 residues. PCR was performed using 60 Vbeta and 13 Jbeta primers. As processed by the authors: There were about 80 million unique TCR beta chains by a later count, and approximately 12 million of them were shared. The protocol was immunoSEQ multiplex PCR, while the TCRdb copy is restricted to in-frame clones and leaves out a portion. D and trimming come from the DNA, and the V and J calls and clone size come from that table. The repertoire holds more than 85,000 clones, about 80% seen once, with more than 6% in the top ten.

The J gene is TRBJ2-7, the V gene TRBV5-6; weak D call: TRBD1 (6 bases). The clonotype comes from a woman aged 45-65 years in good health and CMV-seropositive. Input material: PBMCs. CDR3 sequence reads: CASSLGGTSYEQYF. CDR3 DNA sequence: TGTGCCAGCAGCTTAGGTGGGACAAGCTACGAGCAGTACTTC.